This TCR beta chain comes out of a study of T cell responses to AZD1222 COVID-19 vaccine. Trimming left V 3 bases short and J 6 bases short, with 20 bases between. CDR3 length: 15 amino acids. The germline V gene has CDR1 DFQATT and CDR2 SNEGSKA (reference sequence). Data came from immunoSEQ multiplex PCR; TCRdb stores just in-frame clones and leaves some out. Of over 150,000 clones in the sample, approximately 90% were seen once. The rearrangement joins TRBV20-1 to TRBJ1-1; D may be TRBD1 (5 bases). This clonotype originated in an adult in good health. Sequencing was performed on peripheral blood, taken on day 0 of AZD1222 vaccination. This CDR3 is CSASLSRVLGAEAFF. The CDR3 DNA reads TGCAGTGCTAGTTTAAGCAGGGTTTTAGGCGCTGAAGCTTTCTTT.